The rows below give T cell receptor beta chains drawn from one sample of a study of OX40 agonist ivuxolimab in advanced cancers. Sequenced by immunoSEQ multiplex PCR; TCRdb stores in-frame clones only, minus some. The sample records 25,000 to 30,000 clones, more than 65% being singletons. Sequenced material: CD4+ or CD8+ T cells sorted from blood, taken in a trial of the OX40 agonist ivuxolimab. The receptors were sampled from an adult with an advanced solid tumor such as melanoma, head and neck, liver or kidney cancer. The CDR3 runs from the conserved cysteine through the conserved F or W. D genes are given only for firm matches. The size entry is marked missing in some rows and otherwise reads once, few, many or a size class.

v_call,d_call,j_call,clone_size,cdr3_aa,cdr3_nt
TRBV7-9,TRBD1,TRBJ2-5,-,CASSPSDRDQETQYF,TGTGCCAGCAGCCCCTCCGACAGGGACCAAGAGACCCAGTACTTC
TRBV19,TRBD2,TRBJ2-7,-,CASNRASSGHYEQYF,TGTGCCAGTAATCGGGCGAGTAGCGGGCACTACGAGCAGTACTTC
TRBV7-2,-,TRBJ2-7,-,CASSLGQGRNEQYF,TGTGCCAGCAGCTTAGGGCAGGGAAGGAACGAGCAGTACTTC
TRBV4-3,TRBD1,TRBJ2-1,-,CASSPRQGTYNEQFF,TGCGCCAGCAGCCCTAGACAGGGGACCTACAATGAGCAGTTCTTC
TRBV6-6,TRBD1,TRBJ2-7,-,CASSRTGGNYEQYF,TGTGCCAGCAGTCGGACAGGGGGGAATTACGAGCAGTACTTC
TRBV19,-,TRBJ1-1,-,CASSIGSIEAFF,TGTGCCAGTAGTATAGGCAGCATTGAAGCTTTCTTT
TRBV9,-,TRBJ2-1,-,CASQGEGGLNEQFF,TGTGCCAGCCAAGGAGAGGGGGGCCTTAATGAGCAGTTCTTC
TRBV4-3,TRBD1,TRBJ2-3,-,CASSQEGGQRGTDTQYF,TGCGCCAGCAGCCAAGAAGGGGGCCAGCGAGGCACAGATACGCAGTATTTT
TRBV29-1,-,TRBJ2-7,-,CSVERLRFGSYEQYF,TGCAGCGTTGAACGTCTGAGGTTCGGCTCCTACGAGCAGTACTTC
TRBV6-6,TRBD2,TRBJ2-3,-,CASGGAGGTDTQYF,TGTGCCAGCGGCGGGGCGGGGGGCACAGATACGCAGTATTTT
TRBV7-2,-,TRBJ2-2,-,CASRGRDGTGELFF,TGTGCCAGCCGGGGCAGGGATGGCACCGGGGAGCTGTTTTTT
TRBV6-4,TRBD2,TRBJ2-2,few,CASTRTSGGLDTGELFF,TGTGCCAGCACCCGGACTAGCGGGGGTTTGGACACCGGGGAGCTGTTTTTT
TRBV27,TRBD2,TRBJ2-3,-,CASTPYSGIHTDTQYF,TGTGCCAGCACCCCTTATAGCGGGATACACACAGATACGCAGTATTTT
TRBV5-5,-,TRBJ2-7,-,CASSLTGARSSYEQYF,TGTGCCAGCAGCTTGACCGGGGCCCGGAGCTCCTACGAGCAGTACTTC
TRBV14,TRBD1,TRBJ2-7,-,CASSQERGRTGEQYF,TGTGCCAGCAGCCAAGAGAGGGGGCGCACCGGCGAGCAGTACTTC
TRBV14,TRBD1,TRBJ2-7,-,CASSQGPIQGTGDYEQYF,TGTGCCAGCAGCCAAGGGCCCATACAAGGGACAGGAGATTACGAGCAGTACTTC
TRBV7-3,-,TRBJ2-1,-,CASSSNRVPNEQFF,TGTGCCAGCAGCTCTAACAGGGTTCCCAATGAGCAGTTCTTC
TRBV5-1,TRBD1,TRBJ1-2,-,CASSFEGARYGYTF,TGCGCCAGCAGCTTTGAGGGGGCCCGGTATGGCTACACCTTC
TRBV27,TRBD1,TRBJ2-5,-,CASSLSTGVFQETQYF,TGTGCCAGCAGTTTATCGACAGGGGTCTTCCAAGAGACCCAGTACTTC
TRBV19,TRBD2,TRBJ2-1,few,CASSSGSSYNEQFF,TGTGCCAGTAGTAGCGGGAGCTCCTACAATGAGCAGTTCTTC
TRBV5-1,-,TRBJ2-1,-,CASSLDGALNEQFF,TGCGCCAGCAGCTTGGACGGGGCCCTCAATGAGCAGTTCTTC
TRBV29-1,-,TRBJ2-1,-,CSVEDGAKDEQFF,TGCAGCGTTGAAGATGGGGCAAAGGATGAGCAGTTCTTC
TRBV5-4,TRBD1,TRBJ2-7,few,CASSAGTGSYEQYF,TGTGCCAGCAGCGCTGGGACAGGGAGCTACGAGCAGTACTTC
TRBV7-3,TRBD2,TRBJ2-1,once,CASSPSGGFDEQFF,TGTGCCAGCAGCCCTAGCGGGGGGTTCGATGAGCAGTTCTTC
TRBV19,-,TRBJ1-1,-,CASSIGGVEAFF,TGTGCCAGTAGTATAGGGGGGGTTGAAGCTTTCTTT
TRBV7-9,TRBD1,TRBJ1-4,-,CASSLATGGIEKLFF,TGTGCCAGCAGCTTAGCCACAGGGGGCATCGAAAAACTGTTTTTT
TRBV5-6,-,TRBJ2-7,-,CASSSRAARNEQYF,TGTGCCAGCAGCTCCCGGGCAGCCAGGAACGAGCAGTACTTC
TRBV4-3,TRBD1,TRBJ1-4,-,CASSPQTGERGEKLFF,TGCGCCAGCAGCCCACAAACAGGGGAGCGGGGTGAAAAACTGTTTTTT
TRBV5-4,TRBD2,TRBJ2-2,few,CASRNGLAGGNTGELFF,TGTGCCAGCAGAAACGGACTAGCGGGGGGGAACACCGGGGAGCTGTTTTTT
TRBV2,-,TRBJ2-5,-,CASRTSSDRETQYF,TGTGCCAGCAGGACCTCTAGCGATAGAGAGACCCAGTACTTC
TRBV5-6,-,TRBJ2-7,-,CASSFVSEQYF,TGTGCCAGCAGCTTCGTCTCCGAGCAGTACTTC
TRBV28,-,TRBJ2-7,-,CASSLDRLYEQYF,TGTGCCAGCAGTCTAGACAGATTATACGAGCAGTACTTC
TRBV7-9,-,TRBJ1-5,-,CASSPGFGNQPQHF,TGTGCCAGCAGCCCAGGGTTTGGCAATCAGCCCCAGCATTTT
TRBV7-2,-,TRBJ1-1,once,CASSLASGTEAFF,TGTGCCAGCAGCTTAGCTAGCGGGACTGAAGCTTTCTTT
TRBV4-3,-,TRBJ1-1,medium-sized,CASSQDPGKTVMNTEAFF,TGCGCCAGCAGCCAAGATCCGGGGAAAACGGTTATGAACACTGAAGCTTTCTTT
TRBV9,-,TRBJ1-2,-,CASSVAQWGAADGYTF,TGTGCCAGCAGCGTAGCTCAGTGGGGGGCGGCGGATGGCTACACCTTC
TRBV4-3,-,TRBJ2-7,-,CASSQESGAPYEQYF,TGCGCCAGCAGCCAAGAGTCAGGAGCTCCCTACGAGCAGTACTTC
TRBV19,-,TRBJ1-2,-,CASTNDGAVYGYTF,TGTGCCAGTACCAACGATGGGGCGGTCTATGGCTACACCTTC
TRBV7-9,-,TRBJ2-7,-,CASSTFGGPYEQYF,TGTGCCAGCAGCACCTTTGGGGGGCCCTACGAGCAGTACTTC
TRBV10-3,TRBD1,TRBJ1-2,once,CAISDPRTGRNYGYTF,TGTGCCATCAGTGATCCCCGGACAGGGAGAAACTATGGCTACACCTTC
TRBV11-2,TRBD2,TRBJ2-1,-,CASSLSGGAYSEQFF,TGTGCCAGCAGCTTATCCGGGGGGGCCTACAGTGAGCAGTTCTTC
TRBV27,-,TRBJ1-6,-,CASRIGQGWSDSPLHF,TGTGCCAGCAGAATCGGCCAGGGGTGGTCTGATTCACCCCTCCACTTT
TRBV5-1,TRBD1,TRBJ2-7,-,CASSRQGGDSPYEQYF,TGCGCCAGCAGCAGACAGGGGGGTGACTCACCCTACGAGCAGTACTTC
TRBV4-2,TRBD1,TRBJ2-7,once,CASSRDLGQGYEQYF,TGTGCCAGCAGCCGAGACCTGGGACAGGGCTACGAGCAGTACTTC
TRBV4-3,-,TRBJ2-7,-,CASSQDWSSRSSYEQYF,TGCGCCAGCAGCCAAGATTGGTCGTCAAGAAGCTCCTACGAGCAGTACTTC
TRBV7-9,-,TRBJ1-6,-,CASSQGQENNSPLHF,TGTGCCAGCAGCCAAGGGCAGGAGAATAATTCACCCCTCCACTTT
TRBV5-1,TRBD2,TRBJ2-5,-,CASSVSGGFQETQYF,TGCGCCAGCAGCGTTAGCGGGGGGTTCCAAGAGACCCAGTACTTC
TRBV4-3,-,TRBJ2-2,once,CASSPFDGVTGELFF,TGCGCCAGCAGCCCCTTTGATGGGGTCACCGGGGAGCTGTTTTTT